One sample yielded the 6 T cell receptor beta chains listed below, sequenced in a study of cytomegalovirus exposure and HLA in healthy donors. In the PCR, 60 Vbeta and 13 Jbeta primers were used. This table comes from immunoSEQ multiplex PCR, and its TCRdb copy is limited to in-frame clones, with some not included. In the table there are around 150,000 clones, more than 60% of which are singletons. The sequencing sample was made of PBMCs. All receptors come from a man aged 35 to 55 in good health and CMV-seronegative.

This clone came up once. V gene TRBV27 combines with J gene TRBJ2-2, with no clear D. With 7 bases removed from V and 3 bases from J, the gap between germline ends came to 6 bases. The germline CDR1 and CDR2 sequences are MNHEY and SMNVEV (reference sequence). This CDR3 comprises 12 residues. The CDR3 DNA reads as TGTGCCAGCACCGGGTACACCGGGGAGCTGTTTTTT. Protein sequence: CASTGYTGELFF.

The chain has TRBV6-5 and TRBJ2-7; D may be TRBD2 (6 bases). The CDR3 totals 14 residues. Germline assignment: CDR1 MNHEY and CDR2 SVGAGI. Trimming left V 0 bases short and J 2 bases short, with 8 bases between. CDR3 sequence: CASSYSWRAYEQYF. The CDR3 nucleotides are TGTGCCAGCAGTTACTCGTGGAGGGCCTACGAGCAGTACTTC.

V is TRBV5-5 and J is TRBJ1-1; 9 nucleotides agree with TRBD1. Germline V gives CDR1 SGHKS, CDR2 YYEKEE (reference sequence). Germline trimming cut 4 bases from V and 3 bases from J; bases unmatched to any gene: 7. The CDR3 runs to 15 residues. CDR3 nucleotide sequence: TGTGCCAGCAGCAGGAAGACAGGGGGTGACACTGAAGCTTTCTTT. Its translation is CASSRKTGGDTEAFF.

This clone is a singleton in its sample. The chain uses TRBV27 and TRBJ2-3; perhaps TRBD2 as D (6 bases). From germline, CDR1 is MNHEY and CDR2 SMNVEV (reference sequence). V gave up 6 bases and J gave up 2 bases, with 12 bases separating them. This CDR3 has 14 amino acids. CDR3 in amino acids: CASSLWGDTDTQYF. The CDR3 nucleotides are TGTGCCAGCAGCCTCTGGGGGGACACAGATACGCAGTATTTT.

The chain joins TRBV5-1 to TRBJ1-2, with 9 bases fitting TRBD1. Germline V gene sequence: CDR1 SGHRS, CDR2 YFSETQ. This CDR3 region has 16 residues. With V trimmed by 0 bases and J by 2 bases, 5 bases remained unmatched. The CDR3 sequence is CASSLGSDRGNYGYTF. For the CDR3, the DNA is TGCGCCAGCAGCTTGGGGAGTGACAGGGGGAACTATGGCTACACCTTC. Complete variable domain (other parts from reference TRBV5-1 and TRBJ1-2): KAGVTQTPRYLIKTRGQQVTLSCSPISGHRSVSWYQQTPGQGLQFLFEYFSETQRNKGNFPGRFSGRQFSNSRSEMNVSTLELGDSALYLCASSLGSDRGNYGYTFGSGTRLTVV.

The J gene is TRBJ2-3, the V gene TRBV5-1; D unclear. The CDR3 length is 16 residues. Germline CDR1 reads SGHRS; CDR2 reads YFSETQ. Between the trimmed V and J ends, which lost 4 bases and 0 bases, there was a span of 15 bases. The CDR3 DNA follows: TGCGCCAGCAGCCTATCTCTATCACCTAGCACAGATACGCAGTATTTT. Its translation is CASSLSLSPSTDTQYF.